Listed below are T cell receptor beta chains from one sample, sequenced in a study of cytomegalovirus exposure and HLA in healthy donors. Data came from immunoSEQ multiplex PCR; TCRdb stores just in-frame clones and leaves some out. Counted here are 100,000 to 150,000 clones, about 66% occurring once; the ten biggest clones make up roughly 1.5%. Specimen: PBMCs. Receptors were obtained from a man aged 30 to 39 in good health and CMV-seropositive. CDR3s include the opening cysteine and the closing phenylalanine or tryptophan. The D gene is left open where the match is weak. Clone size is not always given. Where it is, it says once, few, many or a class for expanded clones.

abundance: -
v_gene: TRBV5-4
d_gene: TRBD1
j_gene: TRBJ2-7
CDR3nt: TGTGCCAGCAGCTTAGGGGTAGGACAGGAACACGAGCAGTACTTC
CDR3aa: CASSLGVGQEHEQYF

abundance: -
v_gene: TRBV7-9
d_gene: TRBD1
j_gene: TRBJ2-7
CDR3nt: TGTTCCAGCAGCCGATCGGACAGGGGCCACGAGCAGTACTTC
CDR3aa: CSSSRSDRGHEQYF

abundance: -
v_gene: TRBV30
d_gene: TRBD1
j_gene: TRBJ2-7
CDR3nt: TGTGCCTGGACCACTTGGGACAGGGCCCACGAGCAGTACTTC
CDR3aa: CAWTTWDRAHEQYF

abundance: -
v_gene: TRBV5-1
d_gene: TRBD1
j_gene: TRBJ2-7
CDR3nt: TGCGCCAGCAGCGCCGGGACAGGGGGTAACGAGCAGTACTTC
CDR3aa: CASSAGTGGNEQYF

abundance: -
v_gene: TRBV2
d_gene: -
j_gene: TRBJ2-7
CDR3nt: TGTGCCAGCATGAGCACTAACATCTACGAGCAGTACTTC
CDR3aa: CASMSTNIYEQYF

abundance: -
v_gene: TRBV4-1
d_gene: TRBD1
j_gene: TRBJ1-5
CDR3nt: TGCGCCAGCAGCGACCGGGACAGGGGGACGAGACAGCCCCAGCATTTT
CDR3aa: CASSDRDRGTRQPQHF

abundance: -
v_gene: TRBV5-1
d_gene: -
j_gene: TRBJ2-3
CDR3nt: TGCGCCAGCAGCTTACCGACTAGAGTCACAGATACGCAGTATTTT
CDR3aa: CASSLPTRVTDTQYF

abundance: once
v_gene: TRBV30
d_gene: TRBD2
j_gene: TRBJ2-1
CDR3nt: TGTGCCTGGAGTCGCGGGAGGGTATACAATGAGCAGTTCTTC
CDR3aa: CAWSRGRVYNEQFF

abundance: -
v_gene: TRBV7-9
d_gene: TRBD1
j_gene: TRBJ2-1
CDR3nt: TGTGCCAGCAGCACGCACAGGGGTTACAATGAGCAGTTCTTC
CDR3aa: CASSTHRGYNEQFF

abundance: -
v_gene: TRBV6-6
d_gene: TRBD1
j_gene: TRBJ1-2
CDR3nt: TGTGCCAGCAGTTCTGGACAGGGGGGCGGTGGCTACACCTTC
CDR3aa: CASSSGQGGGGYTF

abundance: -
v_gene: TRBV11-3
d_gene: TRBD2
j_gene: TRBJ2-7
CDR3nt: TGTGCCAGCAGCTACGGACTAGCGGACCCCTACGAGCAGTACTTC
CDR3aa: CASSYGLADPYEQYF

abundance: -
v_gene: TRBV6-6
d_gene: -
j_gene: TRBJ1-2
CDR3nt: TGTGCCAGCACGTGGGAGAACTATGGCTACACCTTC
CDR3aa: CASTWENYGYTF

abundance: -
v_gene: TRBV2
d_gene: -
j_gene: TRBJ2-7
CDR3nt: TGTGCCAGCAGGAGGGAGGTCTACGAGCAGTACTTC
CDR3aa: CASRREVYEQYF

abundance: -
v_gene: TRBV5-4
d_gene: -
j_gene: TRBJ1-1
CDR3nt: TGTGCCAGCAGCTTGACGACAGCCAACACTGAAGCTTTCTTT
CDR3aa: CASSLTTANTEAFF

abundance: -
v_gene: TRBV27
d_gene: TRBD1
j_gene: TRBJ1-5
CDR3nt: TGTGCCCCCAAGGGGGCAGGGAATCAGCCCCAGCATTTT
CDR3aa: CAPKGAGNQPQHF

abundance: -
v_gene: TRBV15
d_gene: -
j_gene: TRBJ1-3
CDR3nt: TGTGCCACCAGCAGGTCGGGATCGCGAAACACCATATATTTT
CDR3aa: CATSRSGSRNTIYF

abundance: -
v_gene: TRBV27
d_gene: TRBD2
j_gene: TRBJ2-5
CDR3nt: TGTGCCAGCAGTCCCGGGACTAGCGGGAGAAGGAGCCCCTGGGAGACCCAGTACTTC
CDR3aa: CASSPGTSGRRSPWETQYF

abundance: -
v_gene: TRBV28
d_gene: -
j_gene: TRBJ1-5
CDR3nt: TGTGCCAGCGCCAGTGGCAATCAGCCCCAGCATTTT
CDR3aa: CASASGNQPQHF

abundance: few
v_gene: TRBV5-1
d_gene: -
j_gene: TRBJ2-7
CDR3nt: TGCGCCAGCAGCTCGGGACTGACACACTCCTACGAGCAGTACTTC
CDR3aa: CASSSGLTHSYEQYF

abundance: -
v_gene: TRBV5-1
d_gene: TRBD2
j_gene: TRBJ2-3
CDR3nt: TGCGCCAGCAGCTTGGGGCTAGCGGGGGCAGATACGCAGTATTTT
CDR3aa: CASSLGLAGADTQYF

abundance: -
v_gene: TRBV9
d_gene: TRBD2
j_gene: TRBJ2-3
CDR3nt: TGTGCCAGCAGCTATAGTAGCGGGAGCGATGGAGATACGCAGTATTTT
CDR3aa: CASSYSSGSDGDTQYF

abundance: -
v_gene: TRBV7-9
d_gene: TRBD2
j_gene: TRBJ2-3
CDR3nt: TGTGCCAGCAGCGCCCTAGCGGGAGGTATAAGCACAGATACGCAGTATTTT
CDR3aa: CASSALAGGISTDTQYF

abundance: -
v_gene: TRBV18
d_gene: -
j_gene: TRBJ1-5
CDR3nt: TGTGCCAGCTCATCATTAGCGGCTAATCAGCCCCAGCATTTT
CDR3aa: CASSSLAANQPQHF

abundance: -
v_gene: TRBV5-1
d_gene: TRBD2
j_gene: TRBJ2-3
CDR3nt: TGCGCCAGCAGCCCGAACGTTGGGGGGGGCCTAGCGGGGCCCGTGGATACGCAGTATTTT
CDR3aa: CASSPNVGGGLAGPVDTQYF

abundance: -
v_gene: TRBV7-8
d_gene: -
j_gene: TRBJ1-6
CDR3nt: TGTGCCAGCAGCTTAGAAGGGGCCGGAACGAATTCACCCCTCCACTTT
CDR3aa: CASSLEGAGTNSPLHF

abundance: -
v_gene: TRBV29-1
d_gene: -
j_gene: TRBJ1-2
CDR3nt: TGCAGCGCCGGGGGGGTGGGGTGGGGCGCGGGCTATGGCTACACCTTC
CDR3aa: CSAGGVGWGAGYGYTF

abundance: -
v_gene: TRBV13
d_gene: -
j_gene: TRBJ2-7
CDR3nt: TGTGCCAGCAGCTTAGCGGGGAGAATCTACGAGCAGTACTTC
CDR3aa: CASSLAGRIYEQYF

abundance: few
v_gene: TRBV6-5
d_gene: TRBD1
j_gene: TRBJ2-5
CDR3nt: TGTGCCAGCAGTTCCCCGGACAGGGGGGAAGAGACCCAGTACTTC
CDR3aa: CASSSPDRGEETQYF